The clone carrying this T cell receptor (beta chain) came up a few times. This entry belongs to a study of control samples from healthy donors and cancer patients. Sequencing was performed with immunoSEQ multiplex PCR; in TCRdb, only in-frame clones are kept and a portion is missing. The sample yields roughly 59,000 clones, 80% to 95% seen once. CDR3 length: 13 residues. V gave up 2 bases and J gave up 3 bases, with 8 bases separating them. Germline V gene data show CDR1 as SGHNT and CDR2 as YENEEA. The TCR sequence derives from a man in his forties with colorectal cancer. Sample: PBMCs. This chain uses TRBV11-3 with TRBJ2-7; D unresolved. CDR3 sequence: CASSLRPGYEQYF. In DNA form, the CDR3 reads TGTGCCAGCAGCTTACGACCGGGCTACGAGCAGTACTTC.